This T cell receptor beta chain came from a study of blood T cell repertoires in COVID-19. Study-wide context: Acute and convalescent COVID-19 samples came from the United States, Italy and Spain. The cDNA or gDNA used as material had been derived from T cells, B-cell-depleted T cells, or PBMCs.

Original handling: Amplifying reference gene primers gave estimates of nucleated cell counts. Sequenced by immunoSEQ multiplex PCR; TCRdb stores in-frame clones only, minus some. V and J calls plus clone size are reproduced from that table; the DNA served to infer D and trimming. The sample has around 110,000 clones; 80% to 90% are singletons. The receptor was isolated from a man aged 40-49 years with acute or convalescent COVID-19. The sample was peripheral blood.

Written as DNA, the CDR3 is TGTGCCAGTAGTATGGGAGGGGGAGACAAACGAGGCTACACCTTC. It encodes CASSMGGGDKRGYTF. The genes are TRBV19 and TRBJ1-2; a weak D match, TRBD1 (6 bases). V was clipped by 3 bases and J by 8 bases, with 19 bases between them. CDR1 LNHDA and CDR2 SQIVND come from the germline V gene (reference sequence). This CDR3 spans 15 amino acids.